The sequence of this T cell receptor beta chain was determined in a study of Graves' ophthalmopathy and Graves' hyperthyroidism. This clonotype was seen ten or more times. CDR3 regions of TCR beta were amplified from RNA transcripts. Following a first-round RT-PCR that used HTBI primers, a second-round multiplex PCR was carried out. Via MiXCR, TCRdb re-called the multiplex PCR reads, giving one row per CDR3 protein. Altogether some 210,000 distinct CDR3 sequences are present, 29% being singletons, with the ten largest covering approximately 8.2%. The germline gives CDR1 MNHEY, CDR2 SMNVEV (reference sequence). The CDR3 is made up of 15 amino acids. The J segment lost 4 bases and the V segment lost 5 bases, leaving 10 bases of the junction unmatched. As diagnostic evidence, clinical symptoms, serum thyroxine, TRAb, thyroid ultrasound and orbital computed tomography were relied upon.

The chain employs TRBV27 and TRBJ2-7; 8 bases map to TRBD1. Material for sequencing was peripheral blood. The clonotype originates from a man aged 50 to 59 with Graves' ophthalmopathy. CDR3 DNA: TGTGCCAGCAGTCCCGGACAGGGCCCCCTTTACGAGCAGTACTTC. It translates to CASSPGQGPLYEQYF.